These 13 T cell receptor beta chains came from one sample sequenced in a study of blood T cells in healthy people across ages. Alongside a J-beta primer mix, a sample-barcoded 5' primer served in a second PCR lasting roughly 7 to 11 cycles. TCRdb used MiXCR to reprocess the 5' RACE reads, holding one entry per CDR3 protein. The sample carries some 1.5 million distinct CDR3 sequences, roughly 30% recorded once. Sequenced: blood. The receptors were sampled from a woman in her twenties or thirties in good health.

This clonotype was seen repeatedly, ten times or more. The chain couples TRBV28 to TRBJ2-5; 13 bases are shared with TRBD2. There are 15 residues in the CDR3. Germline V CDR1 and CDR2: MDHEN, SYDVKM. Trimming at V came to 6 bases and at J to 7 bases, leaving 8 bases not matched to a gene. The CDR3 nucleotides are TGTGCCAGCAGCCACCCCGGGACTAGCGGGGTGACCCAGTACTTC. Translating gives CASSHPGTSGVTQYF. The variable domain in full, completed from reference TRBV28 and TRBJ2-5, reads DVKVTQSSRYLVKRTGEKVFLECVQDMDHENMFWYRQDPGLGLRLIYFSYDVKMKEKGDIPEGYSVSREKKERFSLILESASTNQTSMYLCASSHPGTSGVTQYFGPGTRLLVL.

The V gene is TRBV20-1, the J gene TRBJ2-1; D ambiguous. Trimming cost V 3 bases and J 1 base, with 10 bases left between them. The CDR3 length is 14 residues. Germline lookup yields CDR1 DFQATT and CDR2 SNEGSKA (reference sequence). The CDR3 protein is CSASPLDSYNEQFF. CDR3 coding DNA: TGCAGTGCTAGCCCTCTAGATTCCTACAATGAGCAGTTCTTC.

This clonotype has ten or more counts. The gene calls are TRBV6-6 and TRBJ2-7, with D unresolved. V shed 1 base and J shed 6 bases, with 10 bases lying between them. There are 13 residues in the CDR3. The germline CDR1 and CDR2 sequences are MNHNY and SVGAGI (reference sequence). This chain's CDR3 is CASSYYWAGEQYF. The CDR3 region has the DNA TGTGCCAGCAGTTACTACTGGGCAGGCGAGCAGTACTTC.

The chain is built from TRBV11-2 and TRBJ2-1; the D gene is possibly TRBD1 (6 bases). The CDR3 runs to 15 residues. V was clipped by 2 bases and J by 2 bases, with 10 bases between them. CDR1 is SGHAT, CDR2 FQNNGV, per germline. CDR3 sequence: CASSLNRATYNEQFF. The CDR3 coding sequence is TGTGCCAGCAGCTTAAACAGGGCCACCTACAATGAGCAGTTCTTC.

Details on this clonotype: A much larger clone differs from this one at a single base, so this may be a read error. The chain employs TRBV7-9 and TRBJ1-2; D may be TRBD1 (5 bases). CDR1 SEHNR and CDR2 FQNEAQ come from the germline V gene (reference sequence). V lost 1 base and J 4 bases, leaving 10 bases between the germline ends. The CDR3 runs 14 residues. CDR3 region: CASSLVGARYGYTF. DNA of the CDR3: TGTGCCAGCAGCTTAGTAGGGGCCCGCTATGGCTACACCTTC.

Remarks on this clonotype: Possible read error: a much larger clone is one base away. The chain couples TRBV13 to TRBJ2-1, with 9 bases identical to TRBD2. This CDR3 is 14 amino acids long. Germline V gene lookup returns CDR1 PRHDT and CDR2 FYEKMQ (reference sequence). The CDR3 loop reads CASSLGSSGNERFF. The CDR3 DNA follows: TGTGCCAGCAGCTTAGGTTCTAGCGGGAATGAGCGGTTCTTC. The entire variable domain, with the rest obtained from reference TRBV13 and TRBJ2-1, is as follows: AAGVIQSPRHLIKEKRETATLKCYPIPRHDTVYWYQQGPGQDPQFLISFYEKMQSDKGSIPDRFSAQQFSDYHSELNMSSLELGDSALYFCASSLGSSGNERFFGPGTRLTVL.

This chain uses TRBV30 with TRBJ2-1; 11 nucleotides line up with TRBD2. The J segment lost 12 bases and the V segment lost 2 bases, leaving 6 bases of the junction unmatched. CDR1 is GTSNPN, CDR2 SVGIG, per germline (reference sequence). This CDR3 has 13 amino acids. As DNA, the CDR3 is TGTGCCTGGAGTCCAACTAGCGGGAGTTTGCAGTTCTTC. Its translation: CAWSPTSGSLQFF. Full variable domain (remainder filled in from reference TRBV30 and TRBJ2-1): SQTIHQWPATLVQPVGSPLSLECTVEGTSNPNLYWYRQAAGRGLQLLFYSVGIGQISSEVPQNLSASRPQDRQFILSSKKLLLSDSGFYLCAWSPTSGSLQFFGPGTRLTVL.

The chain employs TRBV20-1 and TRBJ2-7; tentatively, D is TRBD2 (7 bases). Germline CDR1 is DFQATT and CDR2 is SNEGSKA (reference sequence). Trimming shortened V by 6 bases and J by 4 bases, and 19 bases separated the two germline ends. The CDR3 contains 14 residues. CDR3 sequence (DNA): TGCAGTGCCCGGGGGGCGGAAGTAGCTTACGAGCAGTACTTC. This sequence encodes CSARGAEVAYEQYF.

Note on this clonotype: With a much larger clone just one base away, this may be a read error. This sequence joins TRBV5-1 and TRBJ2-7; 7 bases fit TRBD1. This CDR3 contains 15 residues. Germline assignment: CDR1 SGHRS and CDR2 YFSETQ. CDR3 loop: CASRSTGLSSCEQYF. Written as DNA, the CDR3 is TGCGCCAGCAGATCGACAGGGTTGAGCTCCTGCGAGCAGTACTTC. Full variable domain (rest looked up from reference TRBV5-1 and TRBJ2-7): KAGVTQTPRYLIKTRGQQVTLSCSPISGHRSVSWYQQTPGQGLQFLFEYFSETQRNKGNFPGRFSGRQFSNSRSEMNVSTLELGDSALYLCASRSTGLSSCEQYFGPGTRLTVT.

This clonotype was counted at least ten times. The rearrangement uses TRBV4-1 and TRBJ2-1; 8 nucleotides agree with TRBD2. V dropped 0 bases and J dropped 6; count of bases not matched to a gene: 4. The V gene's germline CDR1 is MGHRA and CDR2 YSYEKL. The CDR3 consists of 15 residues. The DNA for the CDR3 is TGCGCCAGCAGCCAAGATACTCGGGGGGGCAATGAGCAGTTCTTC. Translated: CASSQDTRGGNEQFF.

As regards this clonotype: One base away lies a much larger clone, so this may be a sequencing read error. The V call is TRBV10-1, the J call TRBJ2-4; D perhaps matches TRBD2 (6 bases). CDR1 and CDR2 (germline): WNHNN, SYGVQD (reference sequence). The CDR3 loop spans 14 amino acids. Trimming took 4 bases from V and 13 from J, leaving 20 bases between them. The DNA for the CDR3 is TGCGCCAGCAGTGCCGGGACTGCCTTCAACAAGCAGTACTTC. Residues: CASSAGTAFNKQYF.

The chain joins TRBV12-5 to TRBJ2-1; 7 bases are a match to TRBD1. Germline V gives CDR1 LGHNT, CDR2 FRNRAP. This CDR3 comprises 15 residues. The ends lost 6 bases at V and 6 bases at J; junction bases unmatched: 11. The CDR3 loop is CASGPGTAGSNEQFF. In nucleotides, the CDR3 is TGTGCTAGTGGACCTGGGACAGCCGGAAGCAATGAGCAGTTCTTC. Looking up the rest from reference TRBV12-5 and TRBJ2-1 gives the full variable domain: DARVTQTPRHKVTEMGQEVTMRCQPILGHNTVFWYRQTMMQGLELLAYFRNRAPLDDSGMPKDRFSAEMPDATLATLKIQPSEPRDSAVYFCASGPGTAGSNEQFFGPGTRLTVL.

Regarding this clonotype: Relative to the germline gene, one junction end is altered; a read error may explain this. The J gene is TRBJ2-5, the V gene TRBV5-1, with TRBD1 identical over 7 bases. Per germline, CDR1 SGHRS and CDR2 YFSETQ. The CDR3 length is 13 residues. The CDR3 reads CASSGTAQETRYF. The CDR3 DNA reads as TGCGCCAGCAGCGGGACAGCCCAAGAGACCCGGTACTTC.